This passage covers 18 T cell receptor beta chains from one sample sequenced in a study of shared clonotypes between healthy human individuals. Selected positively for CCR7 and CD45RO-negative, naive CD8 cells excluded terminally differentiated effector memory CD45RA+ cells. Profiling relied on immunoSEQ multiplex PCR, and the TCRdb table lists in-frame clones only, not all of them. Of approximately 1.9 million clones listed, around 95% were seen once; the top ten hold approximately 1.7%. The material sequenced was naive CD8+ T cells from PBMCs. The receptors originated from a man younger than 35 in good health. Some clones in this sample may be carry-over from other donors' samples.

The chain joins TRBV11-2 to TRBJ1-4; D gene uncertain. CDR3 size: 16 residues. The germline V gene encodes CDR1 SGHAT and CDR2 FQNNGV. V gave up 4 bases and J gave up 3 bases, with 15 bases separating them. In DNA, the CDR3 is TGTGCCAGCAGCTACCATGCAACATCAGCTAATGAAAAACTGTTTTTT. It encodes CASSYHATSANEKLFF.

This chain connects TRBV6-1 to TRBJ2-2; 7 nucleotides match TRBD2. Germline CDR1 reads MNHNS; CDR2 reads SASEGT. This CDR3 contains 16 residues. The J segment lost 2 bases and the V segment lost 6 bases, leaving 9 bases of the junction unmatched. This CDR3 reads CASREMGGANTGELFF. The CDR3 coding sequence is TGTGCCAGCAGAGAAATGGGAGGGGCAAACACCGGGGAGCTGTTTTTT.

This chain connects TRBV14 to TRBJ2-5; no definite D call. The length of the CDR3 is 16 residues. Germline V gene lookup returns CDR1 SGHDN and CDR2 FVKESK. Between the trimmed V and J ends, which lost 1 base and 4 bases, there was a span of 16 bases. CDR3 protein: CASSQGVRTNRETQYF. CDR3 DNA sequence: TGTGCCAGCAGCCAAGGCGTGCGGACGAATCGAGAGACCCAGTACTTC.

V usage is TRBV7-8 and J usage is TRBJ1-1, with TRBD1 identical over 7 bases. Germline assignment: CDR1 SGHVS and CDR2 FQNEAQ. This CDR3 has 18 amino acids. Germline trimming cut 5 bases from V and 0 bases from J; bases unmatched to any gene: 15. The CDR3 nucleotides read TGTGCCAGCAGCCCTCACTGGGACAGAACCTTCATGAACACTGAAGCTTTCTTT. It yields the protein CASSPHWDRTFMNTEAFF.

The V and J genes are TRBV6-5 and TRBJ1-1, with no clear D. The V end was cut by 5 bases, the J end by 5 bases, with 9 bases between. CDR1 and CDR2 from the germline V gene are MNHEY and SVGAGI. The CDR3 has 12 residues. As DNA, the CDR3 is TGTGCCAGCAGTGGACCGGGGACTGAAGCTTTCTTT. Amino acids: CASSGPGTEAFF.

CDR3 in amino acids: CASSHVLQGLHEQYF. The DNA for the CDR3 is TGTGCCAGCAGCCACGTCTTACAGGGGTTGCACGAGCAGTACTTC. The chain couples TRBV7-9 to TRBJ2-7; 7 bases line up with TRBD1. Looked up from germline, CDR1 is SEHNR and CDR2 is FQNEAQ (reference sequence). This CDR3 has 15 residues. Trimming removed 5 bases from V and 5 bases from J; junction bases left unmatched: 12.

This chain joins TRBV28 and TRBJ1-1; no reliable D call. CDR1 and CDR2 (germline): MDHEN, SYDVKM. The CDR3 is 12 residues long. V was trimmed by 3 bases and J by 6 bases, leaving 8 bases between them. Here the CDR3 DNA reads TGTGCCAGCAGTTTTCCCAGTTCTGAAGCTTTCTTT. This gives the protein CASSFPSSEAFF.

In nucleotides, the CDR3 is TGTGCCAGCTCGCCTGGGGGTAGGGGGACTGAAGCTTTCTTT. Translation: CASSPGGRGTEAFF. The rearrangement joins TRBV27 to TRBJ1-1, with D possibly TRBD1 on 6 matching bases. The germline V gene has CDR1 MNHEY and CDR2 SMNVEV (reference sequence). Trimming cost V 8 bases and J 5 bases, with 18 bases left between them. The CDR3 loop spans 14 amino acids.

To note about this clone: Other DNA sequences of this sample code for an identical CDR3. The CDR3 sequence is CASSLGQGNTEAFF. The CDR3 DNA reads as TGTGCCAGCAGCTTAGGACAGGGGAACACTGAAGCTTTCTTT. V and J are TRBV7-9 and TRBJ1-1, with 7 bases identical to TRBD1. Per germline, CDR1 SEHNR and CDR2 FQNEAQ (reference sequence). V was pared by 1 base and J by 1 base, with 0 bases of the junction left unmatched. The CDR3 loop spans 14 amino acids.

This CDR3 is CASTFFFGGAGLSNQPQHF. The CDR3 DNA follows: TGTGCCAGTACGTTTTTTTTTGGGGGCGCCGGGCTTAGCAATCAGCCCCAGCATTTT. The chain carries TRBV19 and TRBJ1-5; D perhaps matches TRBD1 (6 bases). This CDR3 spans 19 amino acids. In germline, CDR1 is LNHDA, CDR2 SQIVND (reference sequence). V lost 7 bases, J lost 0 bases, and 25 bases lay in between.

This clone was counted a few times. This chain links TRBV4-1 with TRBJ1-1, with D unclear. Germline V gene data show CDR1 as MGHRA and CDR2 as YSYEKL. The V and J ends lost 2 bases and 4 bases respectively, with 8 bases between them. This CDR3 contains 13 residues. The CDR3 sequence: CASSQPKGTEAFF. The CDR3 nucleotides read TGCGCCAGCAGCCAACCTAAGGGCACTGAAGCTTTCTTT.

The V call is TRBV27, the J call TRBJ2-6; perhaps D is TRBD1 or TRBD2 (5 bases each). Deletions cut 4 bases from V and 0 bases from J, with 25 bases between. This CDR3 has 21 residues. Germline-derived CDR1 and CDR2 are MNHEY and SMNVEV (reference sequence). CDR3 nucleotides: TGTGCCAGCAGTTCCAATACCCGGGACGGGTCCAAGGGCTCTGGGGCCAACGTCCTGACTTTC. It yields the protein CASSSNTRDGSKGSGANVLTF.

As regards this clone: Other DNA sequences within the sample encode an identical CDR3. The chain couples TRBV29-1 to TRBJ2-7; 11 nucleotides line up with TRBD2. CDR3 length equals 14 residues. V was clipped by 6 bases and J by 0 bases; unmatched bases: 4. Germline V lookup: CDR1 SQVTM, CDR2 ANQGSEA. CDR3 residues: CSVLAGGPSYEQYF. The CDR3 DNA reads as TGCAGCGTCTTAGCGGGAGGGCCCTCCTACGAGCAGTACTTC.

This clone occurred once. The rearrangement joins TRBV18 to TRBJ1-2; D is uncertain. Germline CDR1 KGHSH, CDR2 LQKENI. The CDR3 totals 15 residues. Deletions cut 2 bases from V and 3 bases from J, with 13 bases between. This chain's CDR3 is CASSPERTLYYGYTF. The DNA of the CDR3 is TGTGCCAGCTCACCAGAGAGGACGCTCTACTATGGCTACACCTTC.

The V and J genes are TRBV10-3 and TRBJ2-7; D remains ambiguous. CDR3 length: 16 residues. The germline gives CDR1 ENHRY, CDR2 SYGVKD. Trimming removed 0 bases at V and 0 bases at J, with 12 bases between. CDR3 amino acids: CAISESGLPGSYEQYF. CDR3 in DNA: TGTGCCATCAGTGAGTCGGGTCTCCCCGGCTCCTACGAGCAGTACTTC.

The chain couples TRBV6-4 to TRBJ1-2; D not certain. The CDR3 runs 12 residues. In germline, CDR1 is MRHNA, CDR2 SNTAGT. Between the trimmed V and J ends, which lost 2 bases and 2 bases, there was a span of 3 bases. The CDR3 sequence: CASSDRNYGYTF. CDR3 nucleotides: TGTGCCAGCAGTGACAGGAACTATGGCTACACCTTC.

The chain uses TRBV30 and TRBJ2-1; D may be TRBD1 (6 bases). Trimming pared 2 bases from V and 3 bases from J, leaving 14 bases between. This CDR3 has 15 amino acids. Germline CDR1 and CDR2: GTSNPN and SVGIG (reference sequence). The CDR3 here is CAWSSPRDNYNEQFF. Written as DNA, the CDR3 is TGTGCCTGGAGTTCGCCTCGGGACAACTACAATGAGCAGTTCTTC.

The chain joins TRBV4-1 to TRBJ2-3; unclear D gene. The ends were cut back, 0 bases at V and 3 bases at J, with 16 bases in the middle. The CDR3 covers 17 residues. Germline-derived CDR1 and CDR2 are MGHRA and YSYEKL. The CDR3: CASSQESPRYKTDTQYF. CDR3 nucleotides: TGCGCCAGCAGCCAAGAAAGCCCCCGATACAAAACAGATACGCAGTATTTT.